The sequence of this T cell receptor (beta chain) was determined in a study of CD8 T cells in ankylosing spondylitis. About this clonotype itself: The antigen is unknown.

Study-wide points: Roughly eight highly homologous variants formed a TCR beta motif that appeared characteristic of ankylosing spondylitis blood.

TCRdb independently ran MiXCR on the 5' RACE reads; one entry per CDR3 protein. Counted here are roughly 90,000 distinct CDR3 sequences, roughly 8.5% occurring once; the ten biggest clones make up 30%. Sequenced material: blood, either unsorted or a sorted T cell fraction (not recorded which). The sequence derives from a male donor with ankylosing spondylitis.

The CDR3 sequence is CASSFGTYNEQFF. The CDR3 DNA is TGTGCCAGCAGCTTTGGGACCTACAATGAGCAGTTCTTC. The V call is TRBV11-2, the J call TRBJ2-1; no firm D call. V was pared by 3 bases and J by 2 bases, with 5 bases between. The CDR3 totals 13 residues. Germline V gene data show CDR1 as SGHAT and CDR2 as FQNNGV.